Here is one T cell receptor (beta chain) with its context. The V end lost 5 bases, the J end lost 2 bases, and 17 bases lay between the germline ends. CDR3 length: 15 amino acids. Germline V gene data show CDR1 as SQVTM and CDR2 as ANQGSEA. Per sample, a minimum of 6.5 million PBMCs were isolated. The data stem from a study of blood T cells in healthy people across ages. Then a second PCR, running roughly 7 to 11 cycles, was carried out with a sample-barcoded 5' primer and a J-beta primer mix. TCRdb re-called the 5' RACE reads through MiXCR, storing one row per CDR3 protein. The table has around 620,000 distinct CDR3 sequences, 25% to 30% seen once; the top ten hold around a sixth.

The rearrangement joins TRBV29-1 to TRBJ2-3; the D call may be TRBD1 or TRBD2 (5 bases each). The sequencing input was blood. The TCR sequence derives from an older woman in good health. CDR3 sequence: CSVPRDLGYTDTQYF. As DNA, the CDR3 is TGCAGCGTTCCGAGGGACCTAGGTTACACAGATACGCAGTATTTT.